The 8 T cell receptor beta chains listed next were all sequenced from one sample in a study of STAT5B mutations in CD4+ large granular lymphocyte leukemia. Generated by immunoSEQ multiplex PCR, the TCRdb table keeps only in-frame clones and is missing some. This table holds around 30,000 clones, 70% to 75% found once. The sequencing input was CD4+ T cells from blood buffy coats. These receptors were collected from a human donor in good health.

This rearrangement joins TRBV29-1 to TRBJ1-1; TRBD1 might be the D (5 bases). Trimming pared 4 bases from V and 9 bases from J, leaving 21 bases between. The germline V gene has CDR1 SQVTM and CDR2 ANQGSEA. This CDR3 spans 14 amino acids. Here the CDR3 reads CSVGIVQSGGKAFF. The CDR3 DNA follows: TGCAGCGTTGGAATAGTACAGAGCGGGGGGAAAGCTTTCTTT.

The chain joins TRBV27 to TRBJ2-1; the D gene is possibly TRBD2 (6 bases). Trimming stripped 3 bases from V and 1 base from J, with 10 bases between. This CDR3 comprises 15 residues. Per the germline V gene, CDR1 is MNHEY and CDR2 is SMNVEV (reference sequence). Here the CDR3 DNA reads TGTGCCAGCAGTTTTGGGGGGAGATCCTACAATGAGCAGTTCTTC. This encodes CASSFGGRSYNEQFF.

CDR3 in DNA: TGTGCCAGCAGTGAGCGTAACGGGAACTATGGCTACACCTTC. It yields the protein CASSERNGNYGYTF. The chain recombines TRBV6-1 with TRBJ1-2, with D uncertain. CDR3 length: 14 amino acids. Looked up from germline, CDR1 is MNHNS and CDR2 is SASEGT. V lost 3 bases and J lost 2, with 10 bases in between.

This clone was observed a few times. The chain has TRBV5-4 and TRBJ1-1; a possible D gene is TRBD1 (6 bases). The CDR3 extends over 15 amino acids. Germline V gene lookup returns CDR1 SGHNT and CDR2 YYREEE (reference sequence). Trimming removed 0 bases at V and 10 bases at J, with 19 bases between. In DNA, the CDR3 is TGTGCCAGCAGCTTGGGGGGGCGGGAGGCCTTGAGAGCTTTCTTT. Amino acid sequence: CASSLGGREALRAFF.

This clone has a handful of counts. V gene TRBV4-2 combines with J gene TRBJ2-3, with TRBD2 matching over 9 bases. J lost 0 bases, V lost 1 base, and 8 bases had no gene match. CDR1 is LGHNA and CDR2 is YNFKEQ in the germline V gene. The CDR3 runs 18 residues. The CDR3 nucleotides read TGTGCCAGCAGCCAAGTTGCTAGCGGGACGTCTAGCACAGATACGCAGTATTTT. Amino acids: CASSQVASGTSSTDTQYF.

The chain couples TRBV4-1 to TRBJ2-7; TRBD1 matches 11 bases. Germline V gene sequence: CDR1 MGHRA, CDR2 YSYEKL. The CDR3 has 17 residues. V trimming: 2 bases; J trimming: 2 bases; junction bases outside the gene matches: 8. The CDR3 bases are TGCGCCAGCAGCCAAAACCTCGGGACAGGGGGGCCCTACGAGCAGTACTTC. Residues: CASSQNLGTGGPYEQYF.

For the CDR3, the DNA is TGTGCCAGCAGTTACGTTGCGGGCCTCTCCTACGAGCAGTACTTC. Translated: CASSYVAGLSYEQYF. The rearrangement joins TRBV6-5 to TRBJ2-7, with TRBD2 as a possible D gene (5 bases). The CDR3 runs 15 residues. Trimming took off 2 bases at V and 0 bases at J, with 11 bases between the two ends. Looked up from germline, CDR1 is MNHEY and CDR2 is SVGAGI.

CDR3 in amino acids: CASSLGGTGGPNEKLFF. CDR3 bases: TGCGCCAGCAGCTTGGGAGGGACAGGGGGACCTAATGAAAAACTGTTTTTT. J is TRBJ1-4 and V is TRBV5-1; 11 bases are a match to TRBD1. This CDR3 contains 17 residues. J gave up 3 bases and V 0 bases, and 4 bases lay outside the gene matches. Germline V lookup: CDR1 SGHRS, CDR2 YFSETQ.